This entry describes one T cell receptor beta chain. V was clipped by 3 bases and J by 4 bases; unmatched bases: 4. This CDR3 is built from 17 residues. CDR1 is SGHNT and CDR2 is YENEEA in the germline V gene. The data were obtained in a study of blood T cell repertoires in COVID-19. Study in general: Whether acute or convalescent, the COVID-19 samples came from the United States, Italy and Spain. The analysed material was cDNA or gDNA that came from T cells, B-cell-depleted T cells, or PBMCs.

In the original workflow: Estimation of nucleated cell counts was performed using reference gene primer amplification. Sequenced by immunoSEQ multiplex PCR; TCRdb stores in-frame clones only, minus some. Clonal size and the V and J genes are those of that table, whereas D and trimming came from the DNA. The sample has about 13,000 clones, around 80% seen once. V gene TRBV11-3 combines with J gene TRBJ2-3; 16 bases align to TRBD2. This receptor was taken from a human donor in a cohort sampled during active COVID-19. The specimen sequenced was peripheral blood. The CDR3 loop is CASSFGTSGGVADTQYF. For the CDR3, the DNA is TGTGCCAGCAGCTTCGGGACTAGCGGGGGGGTGGCAGATACGCAGTATTTT. The whole variable domain, remainder taken from reference TRBV11-3 and TRBJ2-3, is EAGVVQSPRYKIIEKKQPVAFWCNPISGHNTLYWYLQNLGQGPELLIRYENEEAVDDSQLPKDRFSAERLKGVDSTLKIQPAELGDSAVYLCASSFGTSGGVADTQYFGPGTRLTVL.